What follows describes a single T cell receptor beta chain. Antigen specificity is unknown. The sample is drawn from a study of OX40 agonist ivuxolimab in advanced cancers. Background on the study: Patients' therapy was ivuxolimab, an antibody that acts as an agonist of OX40 (CD134). Hepatocellular carcinoma, melanoma, renal cell or head and neck cancer occurred in dose-escalation patients.

This CDR3 is 16 amino acids long. Germline V CDR1 and CDR2: SGDLS, YYNGEE. V shed 1 base and J shed 3 bases, with 15 bases lying between them. Overall study findings and caveats: Expanded clones were, on average, more numerous among CD8+ T cells than CD4+.

Generated by immunoSEQ multiplex PCR, the TCRdb table keeps only in-frame clones and is missing some. The table lists 57,000 or so clones, approximately 80% of them singletons. The origin of this receptor is an adult with an advanced solid tumor such as melanoma, head and neck, liver or kidney cancer. V gene TRBV9 combines with J gene TRBJ2-3, with D tentatively TRBD1 (6 bases). This specimen consisted of CD4+ or CD8+ T cells sorted from blood, obtained in a trial of the OX40 agonist ivuxolimab. This CDR3 is CASSVPQQGATDTQYF. CDR3 DNA sequence: TGTGCCAGCAGCGTACCCCAACAGGGTGCTACAGATACGCAGTATTTT.